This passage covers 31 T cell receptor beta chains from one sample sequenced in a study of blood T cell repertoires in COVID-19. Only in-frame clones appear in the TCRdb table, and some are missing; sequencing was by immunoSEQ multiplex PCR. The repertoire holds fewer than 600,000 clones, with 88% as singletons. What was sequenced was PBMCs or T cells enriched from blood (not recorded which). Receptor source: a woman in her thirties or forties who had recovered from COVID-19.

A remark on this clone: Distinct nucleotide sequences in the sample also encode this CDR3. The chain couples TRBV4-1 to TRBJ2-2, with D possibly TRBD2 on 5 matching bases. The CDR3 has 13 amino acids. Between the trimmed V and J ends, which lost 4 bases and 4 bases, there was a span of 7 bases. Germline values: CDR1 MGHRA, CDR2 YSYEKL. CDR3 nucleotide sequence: TGCGCCAGCAGCCTTCGGGGCACCGGGGAGCTGTTTTTT. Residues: CASSLRGTGELFF.

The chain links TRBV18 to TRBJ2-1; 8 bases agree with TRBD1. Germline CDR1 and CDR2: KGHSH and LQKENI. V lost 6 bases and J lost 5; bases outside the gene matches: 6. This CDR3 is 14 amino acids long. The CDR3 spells CASSGTGGNNEQFF. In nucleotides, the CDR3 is TGTGCCAGCTCCGGGACAGGCGGGAACAATGAGCAGTTCTTC.

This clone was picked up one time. The CDR3 loop is CATGTATNEKLFF. CDR3 DNA sequence: TGTGCCACCGGGACAGCAACTAATGAAAAACTGTTTTTT. The V call is TRBV15, the J call TRBJ1-4; 7 positions match TRBD1. CDR1 is LNHNV and CDR2 is YYDKDF in the germline V gene (reference sequence). This CDR3 spans 13 amino acids. Germline trimming cut 8 bases from V and 0 bases from J; bases unmatched to any gene: 0. Drawing the rest from reference TRBV15 and TRBJ1-4, the complete variable domain is DAMVIQNPRYQVTQFGKPVTLSCSQTLNHNVMYWYQQKSSQAPKLLFHYYDKDFNNEADTPDNFQSRRPNTSFCFLDIRSPGLGDTAMYLCATGTATNEKLFFGSGTQLSVL.

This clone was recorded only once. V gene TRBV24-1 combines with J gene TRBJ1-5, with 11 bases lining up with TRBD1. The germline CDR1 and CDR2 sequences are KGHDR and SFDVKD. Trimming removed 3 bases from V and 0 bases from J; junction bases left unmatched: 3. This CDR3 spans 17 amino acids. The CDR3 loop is CATSDGGTGGSNQPQHF. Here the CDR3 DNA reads TGTGCCACCAGTGATGGGGGGACAGGGGGTAGCAATCAGCCCCAGCATTTT.

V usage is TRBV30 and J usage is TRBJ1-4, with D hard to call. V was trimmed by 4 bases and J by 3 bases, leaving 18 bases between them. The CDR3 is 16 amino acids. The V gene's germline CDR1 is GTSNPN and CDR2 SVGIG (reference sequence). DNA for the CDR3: TGTGCCTGGAAGGAAGTGGGCATTTTTGCTAATGAAAAACTGTTTTTT. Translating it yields CAWKEVGIFANEKLFF.

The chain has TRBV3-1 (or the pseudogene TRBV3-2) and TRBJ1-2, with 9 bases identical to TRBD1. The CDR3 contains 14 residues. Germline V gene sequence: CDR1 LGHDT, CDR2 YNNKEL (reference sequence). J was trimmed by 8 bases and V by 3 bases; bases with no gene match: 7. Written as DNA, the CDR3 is TGTGCCAGCAGCCAGCTACAGGGGGCGGCAGGCTACACCTTC. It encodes CASSQLQGAAGYTF.

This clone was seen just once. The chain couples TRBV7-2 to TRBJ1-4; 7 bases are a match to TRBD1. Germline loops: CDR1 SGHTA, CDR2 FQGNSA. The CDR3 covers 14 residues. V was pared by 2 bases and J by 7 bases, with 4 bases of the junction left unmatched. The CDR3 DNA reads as TGTGCCAGCAGCTTACAGGGGGGTAGTGAAAAACTGTTTTTT. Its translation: CASSLQGGSEKLFF.

In DNA, the CDR3 is TGTGCCAGCAGTTTCGCATGGACTCTGAACACTGAAGCTTTCTTT. Encoded protein: CASSFAWTLNTEAFF. The chain combines TRBV27 with TRBJ1-1, with D uncertain. Germline values: CDR1 MNHEY, CDR2 SMNVEV (reference sequence). CDR3 length equals 15 residues. The V end lost 3 bases, the J end lost 0 bases, and 11 bases lay between the germline ends.

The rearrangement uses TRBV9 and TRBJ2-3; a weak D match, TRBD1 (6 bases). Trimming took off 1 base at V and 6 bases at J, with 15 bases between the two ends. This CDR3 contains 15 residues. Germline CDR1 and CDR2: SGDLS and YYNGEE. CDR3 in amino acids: CASSVRGRGPDTQYF. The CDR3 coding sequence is TGTGCCAGCAGCGTAAGGGGCAGGGGACCCGATACGCAGTATTTT.

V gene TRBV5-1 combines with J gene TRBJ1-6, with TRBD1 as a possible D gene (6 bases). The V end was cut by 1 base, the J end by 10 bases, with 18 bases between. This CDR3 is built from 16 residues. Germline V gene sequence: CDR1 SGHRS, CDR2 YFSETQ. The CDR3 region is CASSLSRQATGSPLHF. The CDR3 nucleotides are TGCGCCAGCAGCTTGTCCCGACAGGCAACGGGGTCACCCCTCCACTTT.

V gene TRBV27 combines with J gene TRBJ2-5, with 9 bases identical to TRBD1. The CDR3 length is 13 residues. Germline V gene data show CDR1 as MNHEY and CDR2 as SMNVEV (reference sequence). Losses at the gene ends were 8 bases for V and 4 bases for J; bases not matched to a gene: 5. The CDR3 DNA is TGTGCCAGCTCCACAGGGGGCCGAGAGACCCAGTACTTC. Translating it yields CASSTGGRETQYF.

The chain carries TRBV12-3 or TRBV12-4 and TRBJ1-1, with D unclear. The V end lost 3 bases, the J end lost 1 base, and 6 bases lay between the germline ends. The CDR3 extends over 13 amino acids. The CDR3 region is CASSLGKNTEAFF. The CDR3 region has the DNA TGTGCCAGCAGTTTGGGCAAGAACACTGAAGCTTTCTTT.

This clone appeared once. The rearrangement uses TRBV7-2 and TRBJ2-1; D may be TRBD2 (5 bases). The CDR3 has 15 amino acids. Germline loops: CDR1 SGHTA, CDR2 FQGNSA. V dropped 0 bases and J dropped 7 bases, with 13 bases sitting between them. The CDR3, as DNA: TGTGCCAGCAGCTTAGCGATCCTAGCTCGGAATGAGCAGTTCTTC. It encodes CASSLAILARNEQFF. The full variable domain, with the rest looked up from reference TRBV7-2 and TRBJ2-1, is GAGVSQSPSNKVTEKGKDVELRCDPISGHTALYWYRQSLGQGLEFLIYFQGNSAPDKSGLPSDRFSAERTGGSVSTLTIQRTQQEDSAVYLCASSLAILARNEQFFGPGTRLTVL.

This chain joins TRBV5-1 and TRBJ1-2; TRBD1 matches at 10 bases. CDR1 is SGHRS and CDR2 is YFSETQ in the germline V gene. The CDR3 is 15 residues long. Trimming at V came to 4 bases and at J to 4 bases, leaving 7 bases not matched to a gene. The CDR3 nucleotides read TGCGCCAGCAGCAAAGGGACAGGGGCCCTCTATGGCTACACCTTC. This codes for CASSKGTGALYGYTF.

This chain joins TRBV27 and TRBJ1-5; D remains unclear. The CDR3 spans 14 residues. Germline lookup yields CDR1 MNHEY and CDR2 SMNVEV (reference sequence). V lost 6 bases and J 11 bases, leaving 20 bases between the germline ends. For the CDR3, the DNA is TGTGCCAGCAGCGCGGGAAGTCACAATACAGCCCAGCATTTT. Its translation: CASSAGSHNTAQHF.

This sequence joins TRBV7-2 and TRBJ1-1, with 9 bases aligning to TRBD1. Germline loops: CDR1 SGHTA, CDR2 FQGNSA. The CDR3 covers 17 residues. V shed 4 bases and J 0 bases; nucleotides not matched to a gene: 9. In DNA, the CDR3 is TGTGCCAGCAGCTCCCGGCCGGGGGACAGGGTGAACACTGAAGCTTTCTTT. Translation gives CASSSRPGDRVNTEAFF. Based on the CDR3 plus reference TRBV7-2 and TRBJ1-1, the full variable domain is GAGVSQSPSNKVTEKGKDVELRCDPISGHTALYWYRQSLGQGLEFLIYFQGNSAPDKSGLPSDRFSAERTGGSVSTLTIQRTQQEDSAVYLCASSSRPGDRVNTEAFFGQGTRLTVV.

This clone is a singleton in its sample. CDR3 amino acids: CASSLTGEGNTEAFF. CDR3 nucleotides: TGTGCCAGCAGTCTGACAGGGGAGGGGAACACTGAAGCTTTCTTT. The chain recombines TRBV27 with TRBJ1-1, with 8 nucleotides matching TRBD1. V lost 5 bases and J lost 1; bases outside the gene matches: 6. Germline V gives CDR1 MNHEY, CDR2 SMNVEV (reference sequence). CDR3 size: 15 residues.

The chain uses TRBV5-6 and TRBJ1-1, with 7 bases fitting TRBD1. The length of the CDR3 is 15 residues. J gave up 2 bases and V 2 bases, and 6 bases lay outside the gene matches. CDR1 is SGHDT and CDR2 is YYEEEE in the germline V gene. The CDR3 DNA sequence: TGTGCCAGCAGCTTCTGGGACAGAATTAACACTGAAGCTTTCTTT. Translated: CASSFWDRINTEAFF.

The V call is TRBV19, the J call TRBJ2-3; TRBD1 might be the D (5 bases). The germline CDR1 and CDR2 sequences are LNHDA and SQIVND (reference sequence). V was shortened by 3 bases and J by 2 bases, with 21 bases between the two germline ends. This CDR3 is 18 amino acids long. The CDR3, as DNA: TGTGCCAGTAGTATGGTGGGGCAGCTCACCGAATCCACAGATACGCAGTATTTT. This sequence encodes CASSMVGQLTESTDTQYF.

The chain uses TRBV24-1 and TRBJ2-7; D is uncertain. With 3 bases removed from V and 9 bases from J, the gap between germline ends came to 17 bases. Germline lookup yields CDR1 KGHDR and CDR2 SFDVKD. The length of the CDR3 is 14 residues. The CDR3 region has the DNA TGTGCCACCAGTGATCGCTCGAGGCGCCGAGGGCAGTACTTC. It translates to CATSDRSRRRGQYF.

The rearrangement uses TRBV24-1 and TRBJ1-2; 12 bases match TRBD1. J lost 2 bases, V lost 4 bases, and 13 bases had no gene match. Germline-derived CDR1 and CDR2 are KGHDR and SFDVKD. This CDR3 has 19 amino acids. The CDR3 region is CATSDPSGTGGAANYGYTF. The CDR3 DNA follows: TGTGCCACCAGTGACCCTTCCGGGACAGGGGGCGCAGCAAACTATGGCTACACCTTC.

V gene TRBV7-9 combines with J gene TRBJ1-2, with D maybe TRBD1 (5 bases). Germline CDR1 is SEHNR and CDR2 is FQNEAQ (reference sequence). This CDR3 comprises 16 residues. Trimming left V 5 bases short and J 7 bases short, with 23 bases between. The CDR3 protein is CASSRGAEGRAGGYTF. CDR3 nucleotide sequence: TGTGCCAGCAGCCGCGGGGCCGAGGGGAGAGCGGGTGGCTACACCTTC.

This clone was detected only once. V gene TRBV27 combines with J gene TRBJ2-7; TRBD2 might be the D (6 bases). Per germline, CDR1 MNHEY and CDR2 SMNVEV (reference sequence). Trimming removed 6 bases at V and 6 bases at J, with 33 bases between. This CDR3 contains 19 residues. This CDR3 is CASSQEPFPLEAGRSEQYF. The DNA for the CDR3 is TGTGCCAGCAGCCAAGAACCGTTCCCCCTTGAGGCGGGAAGATCCGAGCAGTACTTC.

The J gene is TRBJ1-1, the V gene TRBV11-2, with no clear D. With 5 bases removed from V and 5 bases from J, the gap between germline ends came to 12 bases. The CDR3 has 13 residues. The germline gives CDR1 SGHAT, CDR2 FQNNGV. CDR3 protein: CASSRARETEAFF. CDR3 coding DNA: TGTGCCAGCAGCCGCGCCCGAGAGACTGAAGCTTTCTTT.

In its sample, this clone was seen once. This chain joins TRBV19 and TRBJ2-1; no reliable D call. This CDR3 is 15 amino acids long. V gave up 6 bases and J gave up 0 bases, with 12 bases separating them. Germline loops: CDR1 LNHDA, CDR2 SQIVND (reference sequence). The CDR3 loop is CASSIRRSSYNEQFF. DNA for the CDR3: TGTGCCAGTAGCATAAGGAGAAGCTCCTACAATGAGCAGTTCTTC.

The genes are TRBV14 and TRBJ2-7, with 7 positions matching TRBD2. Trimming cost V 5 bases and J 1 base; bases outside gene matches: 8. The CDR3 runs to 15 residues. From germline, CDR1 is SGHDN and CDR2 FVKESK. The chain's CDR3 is CASSWGRGRSYEQYF. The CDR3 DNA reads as TGTGCCAGCAGCTGGGGGAGGGGCCGGTCCTACGAGCAGTACTTC.

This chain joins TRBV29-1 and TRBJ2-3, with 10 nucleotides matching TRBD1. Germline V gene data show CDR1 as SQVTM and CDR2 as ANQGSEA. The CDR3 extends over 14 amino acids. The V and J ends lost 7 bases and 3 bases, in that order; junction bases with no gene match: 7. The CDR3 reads CSGGGQGGTDTQYF. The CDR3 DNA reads TGCAGCGGGGGCGGACAGGGGGGAACAGATACGCAGTATTTT.

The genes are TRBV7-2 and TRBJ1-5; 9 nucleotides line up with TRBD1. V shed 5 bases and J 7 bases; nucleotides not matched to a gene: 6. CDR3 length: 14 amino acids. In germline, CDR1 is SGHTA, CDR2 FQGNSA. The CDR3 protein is CASSGTGGGQPQHF. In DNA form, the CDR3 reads TGTGCCAGCAGCGGCACAGGGGGCGGACAGCCCCAGCATTTT.

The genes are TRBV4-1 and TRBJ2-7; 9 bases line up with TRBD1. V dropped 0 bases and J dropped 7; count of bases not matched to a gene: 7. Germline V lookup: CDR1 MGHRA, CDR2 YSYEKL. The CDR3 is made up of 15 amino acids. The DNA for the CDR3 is TGCGCCAGCAGCCAAGAACCCGGGACAGGGAGGGAGCAGTACTTC. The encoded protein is CASSQEPGTGREQYF.

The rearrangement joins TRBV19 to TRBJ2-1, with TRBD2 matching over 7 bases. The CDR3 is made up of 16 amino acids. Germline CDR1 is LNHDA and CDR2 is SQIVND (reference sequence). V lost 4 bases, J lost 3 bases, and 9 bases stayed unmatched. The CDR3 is CASSKLASGVYNEQFF. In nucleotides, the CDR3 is TGTGCCAGTAGTAAACTAGCTAGCGGAGTCTACAATGAGCAGTTCTTC.

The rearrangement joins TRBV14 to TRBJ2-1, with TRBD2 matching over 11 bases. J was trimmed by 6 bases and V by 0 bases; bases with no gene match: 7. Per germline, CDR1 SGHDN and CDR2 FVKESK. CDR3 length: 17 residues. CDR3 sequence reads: CASSQEDSGRGRNEQFF. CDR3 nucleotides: TGTGCCAGCAGCCAAGAGGATAGCGGGAGGGGCCGCAATGAGCAGTTCTTC.